This is a list of T cell receptor beta chains from one sample in a study of CXCR3-negative and CXCR3-positive naive CD8 T cells. TCRdb re-called the 5' RACE reads and gives one entry per CDR3 protein, without DNA. This sample lists 100,000 to 150,000 distinct CDR3 sequences; its ten largest clones have approximately 0.46%. Input material: naive CXCR3- CD8+ T cells from blood. The receptors were sampled from a human donor in good health. Some clones in this sample may be carry-over from other donors' samples. Both conserved end residues are part of each CDR3.

j_call,v_call,cdr3_aa
TRBJ1-1,TRBV19,CASSQGLSSEAFF
TRBJ2-3,TRBV25-1,CASSDANTDTQYF
TRBJ2-7,TRBV12-3/TRBV12-4,CASSSTRTGPSYEQYF
TRBJ1-1,TRBV7-9,CASSRGQGAFF
TRBJ1-6,TRBV4-3,CASSQDTGGNSPLHF
TRBJ2-7,TRBV5-1,CASSLEHTYEQYF
TRBJ2-7,TRBV9,CASSVGGGTYEQYF
TRBJ2-1,TRBV29-1,CSALPSSYNEQFF
TRBJ2-2,TRBV9,CASSGKGERPPGELFF
TRBJ2-2,TRBV10-3,CAISESAVNYANTGELFF